Each of the 2 T cell receptor beta chains below was sequenced from the same sample in a study of immune evolution from preneoplasia to lung adenocarcinoma. Sequencing used immunoSEQ multiplex PCR; TCRdb keeps in-frame clones, though not all of them. The sample comprises approximately 5,000 clones, roughly 76% of which are singletons, and 9.5% to 13% rests with the top ten. Sequencing was carried out using FFPE adjacent normal lung tissue. These TCRs come from an older donor with lung adenocarcinoma.

V and J are TRBV4-1 and TRBJ1-4; a possible D gene is TRBD1 (5 bases). The CDR3 is 18 amino acids. Per the germline V gene, CDR1 is MGHRA and CDR2 is YSYEKL. With 3 bases removed from V and 4 bases from J, the gap between germline ends came to 21 bases. The CDR3 region has the DNA TGCGCCAGCAGCCACCTAGGTTCGGAGGGGCGGATTAATGAAAAACTGTTTTTT. Encoded protein: CASSHLGSEGRINEKLFF.

The sample holds a few counts of this clone. This chain joins TRBV18 and TRBJ2-7; a possible D gene is TRBD1 (6 bases). V was pared by 8 bases and J by 4 bases, with 21 bases between. The germline V gene encodes CDR1 KGHSH and CDR2 LQKENI. The CDR3 has 15 residues. The CDR3 DNA sequence: TGTGCCAGCCAACCGGTTCAGGACAGCTTATACGAGCAGTACTTC. This sequence encodes CASQPVQDSLYEQYF.